This T cell receptor beta chain was recovered during a study of blood T cell repertoires in COVID-19. Across the study: Spain, Italy and the United States supplied samples that represented acute and convalescent COVID-19. T cells, B-cell-depleted T cells, or PBMCs provided the cDNA or gDNA that served as material.

Authors' data handling: Amplification of reference gene primers provided the estimated nucleated cell counts. Repertoires were generated with immunoSEQ multiplex PCR, while TCRdb's copy carries only in-frame clones and drops some. Clone size and V and J calls were adopted from that table, with D and trimming inferred from the DNA. The sample shows over 300,000 clones, around 90% of them seen only once. A word on this clone: This specimen includes other DNA sequences encoding the same CDR3.

The CDR3 loop spans 12 amino acids. V was shortened by 4 bases and J by 1 base, with 4 bases between the two germline ends. The rearrangement uses TRBV12-3 or TRBV12-4 and TRBJ1-1; D unresolved. The TCR sequence derives from a young man with active or convalescent COVID-19. Sequenced sample: peripheral blood. CDR3 loop: CASSSWNTEAFF. CDR3 bases: TGTGCCAGCAGTTCCTGGAACACTGAAGCTTTCTTT.